A selection of T cell receptor beta chains follows, all from one sample in a study of blood T cell repertoires in COVID-19. Method: immunoSEQ multiplex PCR; TCRdb's copy keeps in-frame clones and lacks some. The table has 61,000 or so clones, more than 70% seen once; the top ten hold 20% to 25%. Source material: peripheral blood. Source of these receptors: a woman aged 50 to 65 with active or convalescent COVID-19. The CDR3 runs from the conserved cysteine through the conserved F or W. The D gene is left open where the match is weak. Clone size is given for some rows only: seen once, a few or many times, or a class if the clone is expanded.

V gene	J gene	D gene	clone size	CDR3 protein	CDR3 DNA
TRBV19	TRBJ1-1	TRBD1	.	CASKQGEAEAFF	TGTGCCAGCAAGCAGGGGGAAGCTGAAGCTTTCTTT
TRBV2	TRBJ2-5	TRBD2	.	CASRGGLDGGETQYF	TGTGCCAGCAGAGGGGGACTAGATGGAGGAGAGACCCAGTACTTC
TRBV9	TRBJ2-3	TRBD2	.	CASSVVTGGSRYTQYF	TGTGCCAGCAGCGTAGTGACGGGCGGGAGTCGATATACGCAGTATTTT
TRBV5-1	TRBJ2-1	TRBD2	.	CASSTVAGDWVEQFF	TGCGCCAGCAGCACGGTAGCGGGAGACTGGGTTGAGCAGTTCTTC
TRBV20-1	TRBJ2-3	TRBD2	.	CSASMGGPYSSTDTQYF	TGCAGTGCTAGTATGGGAGGGCCTTATTCTAGCACAGATACGCAGTATTTT
TRBV28	TRBJ1-3	.	.	CASSFRGKAGNTIYF	TGTGCCAGCAGTTTTAGGGGGAAGGCAGGAAACACCATATATTTT
TRBV25-1	TRBJ2-1	TRBD2	.	CASSVAGGYNEQFF	TGTGCCAGCAGTGTAGCGGGAGGTTACAATGAGCAGTTCTTC
TRBV11-2	TRBJ2-7	.	.	CASSPGDTYEQYF	TGTGCCAGCAGCCCGGGAGATACCTACGAGCAGTACTTC
TRBV6-5	TRBJ2-7	.	few	CASKKGNYEQYF	TGTGCCAGCAAGAAGGGGAACTACGAGCAGTACTTC
TRBV5-8	TRBJ2-4	.	.	CASNLDRDATKNIQYF	TGTGCCAGCAACCTGGACCGGGATGCGACCAAAAACATTCAGTACTTC
TRBV9	TRBJ1-1	.	.	CASSVGPTTEAFF	TGTGCCAGCAGCGTGGGCCCTACCACTGAAGCTTTCTTT
TRBV23-1	TRBJ2-7	TRBD1	.	CASSPPPGQERDRGYEQYF	TGCGCCAGCAGTCCCCCCCCCGGCCAGGAACGGGACAGGGGGTACGAGCAGTACTTC
TRBV7-9	TRBJ1-6	.	few	CASSATGSSPLHF	TGTGCCAGCAGTGCAACAGGGTCTTCACCCCTCCACTTT
TRBV27	TRBJ2-2	TRBD2	once	CASSPSPSGSSVTGELFF	TGTGCCAGCAGTCCCTCCCCTAGCGGGAGTTCTGTCACCGGGGAGCTGTTTTTT
TRBV29-1	TRBJ2-3	TRBD1	.	CSAGSTGGADTQYF	TGCAGCGCTGGTTCCACAGGGGGCGCAGATACGCAGTATTTT
TRBV3-1/TRBV3-2	TRBJ2-1	TRBD2	once	CASSQGTSNEQFF	TGTGCCAGCAGCCAAGGGACTAGCAATGAGCAGTTCTTC
TRBV7-6	TRBJ2-5	TRBD2	.	CASSLGLAGVTSGAQYF	TGTGCCAGCAGCTTAGGGCTAGCGGGAGTCACTAGCGGGGCCCAGTACTTC
TRBV6-5	TRBJ2-1	.	.	CASTGSGNEQFF	TGTGCCAGCACCGGGAGTGGCAATGAGCAGTTCTTC
TRBV27	TRBJ2-1	TRBD2	.	CASSPGLVGQFF	TGTGCCAGCAGCCCCGGACTAGTCGGGCAGTTCTTC
TRBV19	TRBJ1-3	TRBD1	.	CASSMGTVSGNTIYF	TGTGCCAGTAGTATGGGGACAGTCTCTGGAAACACCATATATTTT
TRBV11-2	TRBJ2-7	.	.	CASSLAELPTAEQYF	TGTGCCAGCAGCTTAGCCGAGTTGCCAACTGCGGAGCAGTACTTC
TRBV19	TRBJ2-5	.	.	CASSVGFSVQETQYF	TGTGCCAGTAGTGTGGGTTTTAGCGTCCAAGAGACCCAGTACTTC
TRBV5-4	TRBJ2-4	TRBD1	.	CASSTRQGQQNIQYF	TGTGCCAGCAGCACTAGACAGGGGCAACAAAACATTCAGTACTTC